This is a list of T cell receptor beta chains from one sample in a study of Ad26.COV2.S vaccination and SARS-CoV-2 variants. The assay was immunoSEQ multiplex PCR, and TCRdb's table has in-frame clones only and misses some. The sample lists about 350,000 clones; 75% to 90% were seen once. Sequencing was performed on peripheral blood, taken in a trial of Ad26.COV2.S vaccine versus placebo. These receptors were collected from a person between 18 and 60 years old who received the Ad26.COV2.S COVID-19 vaccine or a placebo. CDR3s include the opening cysteine and the closing phenylalanine or tryptophan. The D gene is left open where the match is weak. Only some rows state a clone size, as once, few, many or a class for expanded clones.

DNA	CDR3	size	D	V	J
TGTGCCAGCAGCTCACAGGGGAACACTGAAGCTTTCTTT	CASSSQGNTEAFF	-	-	TRBV3-1/TRBV3-2	TRBJ1-1
TGTGCCAGCAGTTTATTTGACAGGGCGGGCACTGAAGCTTTCTTT	CASSLFDRAGTEAFF	once	TRBD1	TRBV28	TRBJ1-1
TGTGCCAGTACCCTAGCGGGAGGGCCCCGTGAGACCCAGTACTTC	CASTLAGGPRETQYF	-	TRBD2	TRBV19	TRBJ2-5
TGTGCCAGCAGTCCCCTCGAAAGGTCGTCTGGGGAGCAGTACTTC	CASSPLERSSGEQYF	-	-	TRBV28	TRBJ2-7
TGTGCCAGCAGCCAAGTACAGGGGAACTTCGATTCACCCCTCCACTTT	CASSQVQGNFDSPLHF	many	TRBD1	TRBV4-2	TRBJ1-6
TGTGCCAGCAGTGACTGGGTGACGAACACTGAAGCTTTCTTT	CASSDWVTNTEAFF	-	-	TRBV6-2/TRBV6-3	TRBJ1-1
TGTGCCAGCAGCTGCCGAGAGAGGTATAGCAATCAGCCCCAGCATTTT	CASSCRERYSNQPQHF	few	-	TRBV5-4	TRBJ1-5
TGTGCCAGCTCACCTCCGGGACGGCCTATGGCTAATGAGCAGTTCTTC	CASSPPGRPMANEQFF	-	-	TRBV18	TRBJ2-1
TGTGCCAGTACCTGGGGTGGGAAGACGGTCAATCAGCCCCAGCATTTT	CASTWGGKTVNQPQHF	-	-	TRBV19	TRBJ1-5
TGTGCCAGCAGCCTAAAACCACAGGGGGCGGACTATGGCTACACCTTC	CASSLKPQGADYGYTF	-	TRBD1	TRBV3-1/TRBV3-2	TRBJ1-2
TGTGCCAGCAGCTTATTTACCGGGGAGGGCGAGCAGTACTTC	CASSLFTGEGEQYF	-	TRBD2	TRBV7-9	TRBJ2-7
TGTGCCAGCAGCTTAGACCCAATGATTACCTACGAGCAGTACTTC	CASSLDPMITYEQYF	-	-	TRBV7-2	TRBJ2-7
TGCGCCAGCGGGGTGGCGGGTTCAGAAGCAGATACGCAGTATTTT	CASGVAGSEADTQYF	once	-	TRBV5-1	TRBJ2-3
TGCGCCAGCAGCCAAAGGGTGGATCAGCCCCAGCATTTT	CASSQRVDQPQHF	-	-	TRBV4-1	TRBJ1-5
TGTGCCAGCAGTTTAACCGGGTTTGGCTACACCTTC	CASSLTGFGYTF	-	-	TRBV27	TRBJ1-2
TGCGCCAGCAGCACAGGACAGGTTTACTATGGCTACACCTTC	CASSTGQVYYGYTF	-	TRBD1	TRBV5-1	TRBJ1-2
TGTGCCATCAGTCCGACAGGGAACTATGGCTACACCTTC	CAISPTGNYGYTF	few	TRBD1	TRBV10-3	TRBJ1-2
TGTGCCAGCAGCCAATTCCGGGACAGGGGGCGCGATGGCTACACCTTC	CASSQFRDRGRDGYTF	-	TRBD1	TRBV3-1/TRBV3-2	TRBJ1-2
TGTGCCAGCAAAGAGGGGGAGACCCAGTACTTC	CASKEGETQYF	once	-	TRBV2	TRBJ2-5
TGTGCCAGTAGCAAGACTAGCGGGTACAATGAGCAGTTCTTC	CASSKTSGYNEQFF	-	TRBD2	TRBV19	TRBJ2-1
TGTGCCAGTAGAAATTACAGGGATGTAGGGGAGCTGTTTTTT	CASRNYRDVGELFF	-	-	TRBV19	TRBJ2-2
TGCGCCAGCAGCTTGACAGGGGAAGAGACCCAGTACTTC	CASSLTGEETQYF	-	TRBD1	TRBV5-1	TRBJ2-5
TGTGCCAGCAGTACGAGCCACAGTTCCTCCTACGAGCAGTACTTC	CASSTSHSSSYEQYF	-	-	TRBV6-2/TRBV6-3	TRBJ2-7
TGCGCCAGCAGCCCGATGGTGGGAAAGACCCAGTACTTC	CASSPMVGKTQYF	-	-	TRBV4-3	TRBJ2-5
TGTGCCAGCAGTTACGGGACTAGCGCAGATACGCAGTATTTT	CASSYGTSADTQYF	few	TRBD2	TRBV6-2/TRBV6-3	TRBJ2-3
TGTGCCAGCAGCTCCTGGACAGGGGGGTCCTACGAGCAGTACTTC	CASSSWTGGSYEQYF	-	TRBD1	TRBV28	TRBJ2-7
TGTGCCAGCAGCTCGAGACAGGGGGCTGACTATGGCTACACCTTC	CASSSRQGADYGYTF	-	TRBD1	TRBV7-6	TRBJ1-2
TGTGCCAGCAGTCCTCGGATGGGAACCGGGGAGCTGTTTTTT	CASSPRMGTGELFF	-	-	TRBV28	TRBJ2-2
TGCGCCAGCAGCTTGGAGATGAACACTGAAGCTTTCTTT	CASSLEMNTEAFF	-	-	TRBV5-1	TRBJ1-1
TGTGCCAGCAGTTTTCGGCAGGGGATTAGTGCTGAAGCTTTCTTT	CASSFRQGISAEAFF	-	-	TRBV27	TRBJ1-1
TGTGCCAGTAATGTAGGAGGGCACACCGGGGAGCTGTTTTTT	CASNVGGHTGELFF	-	-	TRBV19	TRBJ2-2
TGTGCCAGCAGCCAATGGGGGCTTCATAATTCACCCCTCCACTTT	CASSQWGLHNSPLHF	few	-	TRBV7-2	TRBJ1-6
TGTGCCAGTAGTATAAGGGAATACCCAGAGACCCAGTACTTC	CASSIREYPETQYF	-	-	TRBV19	TRBJ2-5
TGTGCCAGCAGCTACGACAGAACGCACTATGGCTACACCTTC	CASSYDRTHYGYTF	-	-	TRBV5-4	TRBJ1-2
TGTGCCAGCAGCGAAGGACTAGCGGGGGGCAACACCGGGGAGCTGTTTTTT	CASSEGLAGGNTGELFF	-	TRBD2	TRBV9	TRBJ2-2
TGTGCCAGCAGTATCGGGACGGGAGGGTTCTACGAGCAGTACTTC	CASSIGTGGFYEQYF	-	TRBD2	TRBV27	TRBJ2-7
TGTGCCAGCAGTGACTCTAGGGGAACTGAAGCTTTCTTT	CASSDSRGTEAFF	-	-	TRBV6-4	TRBJ1-1
TGTGCCAGTCAGAGGCAGAATTCACCCCTCCACTTT	CASQRQNSPLHF	few	-	TRBV12-3/TRBV12-4	TRBJ1-6
TGTGCCAGCAGCCCGGGGGGGGCTCGCGAGCAGTACTTC	CASSPGGAREQYF	-	TRBD2	TRBV5-4	TRBJ2-7